The next 21 T cell receptor delta chains were all read from a single sample in a study of delta chains in infants with herpesvirus infections (dated 2023 in TCRdb). The library was built by means of RT-PCR. The data were produced on an Illumina MiSeq. To generate TCR cDNA, RNA from PBMC was reverse transcribed using SuperScript II together with primers specific for the gamma chain and the delta chain. Via CATT, TCRdb reprocessed the public reads, and rows with identical DNA were then joined. The sample table contains fewer than 1,500 delta-chain clones; only one count was recorded for over 25% of them. The ten largest clones take up 8% to 10% of the sample. The specimen comprised peripheral blood, sampled at time point 2 of longitudinal follow-up. These receptors originate from a human donor who was a Ugandan infant, either HIV-exposed or HIV-unexposed (not recorded which).

In its sample, this clone is large. The chain employs TRDV2 and TRDJ3, with 12 bases that match TRDD3. The J segment lost 0 bases and the V segment lost 1 base, leaving 12 bases of the junction unmatched. Germline V gene sequence: CDR1 GEAIGNYY, CDR2 EKD. This CDR3 is built from 22 residues. The CDR3 spells CACDTWNLGDTHSSWDTRQMFF. CDR3 DNA sequence: TGTGCCTGTGACACGTGGAACCTGGGGGATACGCATAGCTCCTGGGACACCCGACAGATGTTTTTC.

V gene TRDV1 combines with J gene TRDJ2; 11 bases map to TRDD3. V was clipped by 2 bases and J by 3 bases; unmatched bases: 20. The length of the CDR3 is 22 residues. CDR1 is TSWWSYY and CDR2 is QGS in the germline V gene. In nucleotides, the CDR3 is TGTGCTCTTGGGGAAAGAAAGCTTCCCTCATACTGGGGGATAATCCTGACAGCACAACTCTTCTTT. Translating gives CALGERKLPSYWGIILTAQLFF.

This clone was detected only a few times. The sample holds other DNA sequences that translate to the same CDR3. The rearrangement uses TRDV1 and TRDJ1, with 12 positions matching TRDD3. The V and J ends lost 2 bases and 0 bases, in that order; junction bases with no gene match: 28. Germline V gene lookup returns CDR1 TSWWSYY and CDR2 QGS. There are 25 residues in the CDR3. The CDR3 coding sequence is TGTGCTCTTGGGGAATCACCCCACGGTCTTTACTGGGGGATACTCCCGGCTCCCTACACCGATAAACTCATCTTT. Translated: CALGESPHGLYWGILPAPYTDKLIF.

This clone was seen only a few times. The gene calls are TRDV1 and TRDJ1; the D is unclear. Looked up from germline, CDR1 is TSWWSYY and CDR2 is QGS. The V end was cut by 1 base, the J end by 0 bases, with 9 bases between. The CDR3 runs 15 residues. CDR3: CALGEPGEYTDKLIF. Here the CDR3 DNA reads TGTGCTCTTGGGGAACCGGGAGAGTACACCGATAAACTCATCTTT.

The rearrangement links TRDV1 to TRDJ1; 8 positions match TRDD3. Per the germline V gene, CDR1 is TSWWSYY and CDR2 is QGS. V lost 2 bases, J lost 0 bases, and 17 bases stayed unmatched. This CDR3 has 20 residues. CDR3 protein: CALGEWPYNYWGAYTDKLIF. In DNA, the CDR3 is TGTGCTCTTGGGGAATGGCCTTATAATTACTGGGGGGCATACACCGATAAACTCATCTTT.

The V call is TRDV1, the J call TRDJ1; 11 bases are shared with TRDD3. This CDR3 has 20 amino acids. J gave up 3 bases and V 5 bases, and 20 bases lay outside the gene matches. Germline V gene lookup returns CDR1 TSWWSYY and CDR2 QGS. CDR3 nucleotides: TGTGCTCTTGGGATACCACTGGTATCCTACTACTGGGGGATAGCCGATAAACTCATCTTT. The encoded protein is CALGIPLVSYYWGIADKLIF.

This clone appeared a few times. This sequence joins TRDV1 and TRDJ1; 9 nucleotides agree with TRDD3. The CDR3 spans 18 residues. Losses at the gene ends were 0 bases for V and 2 bases for J; bases not matched to a gene: 10. Per the germline V gene, CDR1 is TSWWSYY and CDR2 is QGS. The DNA of the CDR3 is TGTGCTCTTGGGGAACTTGAGCCGGGGGATACCTTTACCGATAAACTCATCTTT. This gives the protein CALGELEPGDTFTDKLIF.

About this clone itself: This could be a read error, since a much larger clone is one nucleotide away. Different DNA sequences within this sample yield the same CDR3. The rearrangement uses TRDV1 and TRDJ1, with D possibly matching TRDD3 (5 bases). The CDR3 has 11 amino acids. In germline, CDR1 is TSWWSYY, CDR2 QGS. The CDR3 DNA reads TGTGCACTTGGGGAAACCCATAAACTCATCTTT. Amino acids: CALGETHKLIF.

V usage is TRDV1 and J usage is TRDJ1; 8 bases are a match to TRDD3. There are 21 residues in the CDR3. V lost 0 bases and J lost 0; bases outside the gene matches: 18. CDR1 is TSWWSYY and CDR2 is QGS in the germline V gene. The CDR3 sequence: CALGELGVLILLGAYTDKLIF. CDR3 in DNA: TGTGCTCTTGGGGAACTCGGCGTCCTAATCTTACTGGGGGCCTACACCGATAAACTCATCTTT.

The V gene is TRDV2, the J gene TRDJ1, with 8 bases identical to TRDD3. The V gene end was trimmed by 2 bases and the J gene end by 0 bases; junction bases not matched to a gene: 10. CDR1 and CDR2 (germline): GEAIGNYY, EKD. The CDR3 is made up of 17 amino acids. CDR3 region: CACDNRTGGLYTDKLIF. The CDR3 DNA is TGTGCCTGTGACAACCGGACTGGGGGCCTCTACACCGATAAACTCATCTTT.

The chain has TRDV1 and TRDJ1; 9 bases match TRDD3. CDR3 size: 18 residues. Germline CDR1 and CDR2: TSWWSYY and QGS. V was clipped by 3 bases and J by 2 bases; unmatched bases: 13. The CDR3 reads CALGEVSSLWGITDKLIF. Written as DNA, the CDR3 is TGTGCTCTTGGGGAGGTTTCCTCCCTATGGGGGATAACCGATAAACTCATCTTT.

This clone has a handful of counts. The chain uses TRDV1 and TRDJ1, with TRDD3 identical over 11 bases. Trimming cost V 9 bases and J 0 bases; bases outside gene matches: 36. The CDR3 is 25 residues long. CDR1 is TSWWSYY, CDR2 QGS, per germline. The CDR3 coding sequence is TGTGCTCTCGAGGAAGTTCCTACGGGTCTCTATCCATGGGGGATACGCGCTCCCTACACCGATAAACTCATCTTT. This translates into CALEEVPTGLYPWGIRAPYTDKLIF.

The gene calls are TRDV1 and TRDJ1, with TRDD3 matching 8 bases. The CDR3 totals 16 residues. Germline V gene lookup returns CDR1 TSWWSYY and CDR2 QGS. V gave up 0 bases and J gave up 0 bases; unmatched junction bases: 3. The CDR3 nucleotides are TGTGCTCTTGGGGAACTCGGTGGGGGATACACCGATAAACTCATCTTT. Translated: CALGELGGGYTDKLIF.

In this sample, this clone turned up a few times. The gene calls are TRDV1 and TRDJ1, with D tentatively TRDD3 (8 bases). The CDR3 is made up of 24 amino acids. V was trimmed by 1 base and J by 1 base, leaving 37 bases between them. Germline V gene data show CDR1 as TSWWSYY and CDR2 as QGS. The chain's CDR3 is CALGERPATFLRYWGDLGTDKLIF. In nucleotides, the CDR3 is TGTGCTCTTGGGGAACGACCAGCGACCTTCCTTCGATACTGGGGGGATCTGGGCACCGATAAACTCATCTTT.

The V gene is TRDV1, the J gene TRDJ1, with TRDD3 identical over 7 bases. This CDR3 contains 19 residues. Germline-derived CDR1 and CDR2 are TSWWSYY and QGS. V shed 2 bases, J shed 6 bases, and the junction held 21 bases outside the gene matches. The CDR3 DNA reads as TGTGCTCTTGGGGAAAAAGAGCCTGGGGGCAGGGGGGCTGATCATAAACTCATCTTT. Amino acids: CALGEKEPGGRGADHKLIF.

This rearrangement joins TRDV2 to TRDJ3; 8 positions match TRDD3. The J segment lost 1 base and the V segment lost 0 bases, leaving 1 base of the junction unmatched. In germline, CDR1 is GEAIGNYY, CDR2 EKD. The CDR3 runs 17 residues. DNA of the CDR3: TGTGCCTGTGACACCTGGGGGATTTCCTGGGACACCCGACAGATGTTTTTC. Amino acid sequence: CACDTWGISWDTRQMFF.

This clone was counted once. V gene TRDV1 combines with J gene TRDJ1; 8 bases line up with TRDD3. V was clipped by 2 bases and J by 0 bases; unmatched bases: 20. The germline V gene encodes CDR1 TSWWSYY and CDR2 QGS. The CDR3 has 21 residues. The CDR3 protein is CALGEAGPSSVLGANTDKLIF. CDR3 nucleotide sequence: TGTGCTCTTGGGGAAGCCGGGCCTTCGTCAGTACTGGGGGCCAACACCGATAAACTCATCTTT.

This rearrangement joins TRDV3 to TRDJ1, with D perhaps matching TRDD3 (5 bases). V was clipped by 2 bases and J by 0 bases, with 13 bases between them. The CDR3 spans 14 residues. Germline values: CDR1 TVYSNPD, CDR2 GDNSRS (reference sequence). In nucleotides, the CDR3 is TGTGCCTTTTTAGGGGACCCTTACACCGATAAACTCATCTTT. Translation gives CAFLGDPYTDKLIF.

The gene calls are TRDV1 and TRDJ1, with 10 positions matching TRDD3. This CDR3 region has 22 residues. Per the germline V gene, CDR1 is TSWWSYY and CDR2 is QGS. V trimming: 0 bases; J trimming: 8 bases; junction bases outside the gene matches: 27. CDR3: CALGELAFGLPTLLGDWGKLIF. DNA of the CDR3: TGTGCTCTTGGGGAACTTGCGTTTGGTCTTCCCACGCTACTGGGGGATTGGGGGAAACTCATCTTT.

The chain uses TRDV1 and TRDJ1, with D perhaps being TRDD2 or TRDD3 (8 bases each). Germline CDR1 is TSWWSYY and CDR2 is QGS. Between the trimmed V and J ends, which lost 1 base and 6 bases, there was a span of 33 bases. CDR3 length equals 21 residues. CDR3 bases: TGTGCTCTTGGGGAACCCCTACTACTCTTCCTACGCTTTACTGGGGGCTATAAACTCATCTTT. Residues: CALGEPLLLFLRFTGGYKLIF.

As regards this clone: This may be a read error: a much more frequent sequence differs by one nucleotide. Distinct nucleotide sequences in the sample also encode this CDR3. The rearrangement joins TRDV2 to TRDJ3, with 8 positions matching TRDD3. The CDR3 extends over 16 amino acids. CDR1 is GEAIGNYY and CDR2 is EKD in the germline V gene. CDR3: CACDTGGYWDTRQMFF. CDR3 bases: TGTGCCTGCGACACCGGGGGATACTGGGACACCCGACAGATGTTTTTC.